The 6 T cell receptor beta chains reported below all come from one sample, sequenced in a study of identifying expanded T cells in peripheral blood. Assay: immunoSEQ multiplex PCR; the TCRdb copy retains only in-frame clones and omits some. This table holds about 84,000 clones, approximately 83% found once. The sample consisted of blood. These receptors were obtained from a person between 18 and 75 years old in good health.

The rearrangement joins TRBV19 to TRBJ2-3; 9 bases fit TRBD1. The length of the CDR3 is 17 residues. Unmatched junction bases numbered 14, after V lost 8 bases and J lost 2 bases. Germline V gene sequence: CDR1 LNHDA, CDR2 SQIVND (reference sequence). The CDR3 DNA reads TGTGCCAGTCGAGGGGGGACAGGGAGGTCTATCACAGATACGCAGTATTTT. Protein sequence: CASRGGTGRSITDTQYF.

This rearrangement joins TRBV7-2 to TRBJ1-4; D remains unclear. Germline V gives CDR1 SGHTA, CDR2 FQGNSA. The CDR3 is 13 residues long. V was cut by 3 bases and J by 8 bases, with 10 bases left in between. CDR3 nucleotides: TGTGCCAGCAGCTTTGGACGGAAAGAAAAACTGTTTTTT. Translating gives CASSFGRKEKLFF.

The chain couples TRBV7-2 to TRBJ2-1; D call uncertain. This CDR3 contains 14 residues. CDR1 and CDR2 (germline): SGHTA, FQGNSA. Trimming pared 6 bases from V and 5 bases from J, leaving 14 bases between. The CDR3 region has the DNA TGTGCCAGCAGTTTTGGCTCCCCGAACAATGAGCAGTTCTTC. Amino acid sequence: CASSFGSPNNEQFF. The full variable domain, rest sourced from reference TRBV7-2 and TRBJ2-1, is GAGVSQSPSNKVTEKGKDVELRCDPISGHTALYWYRQSLGQGLEFLIYFQGNSAPDKSGLPSDRFSAERTGGSVSTLTIQRTQQEDSAVYLCASSFGSPNNEQFFGPGTRLTVL.

The CDR3 DNA sequence: TGTGCCAGCAGTTACTGGACAGGCTCCTACGAGCAGTACTTC. This translates into CASSYWTGSYEQYF. This chain uses TRBV6-5 with TRBJ2-7; 7 bases match TRBD1. V was clipped by 1 base and J by 0 bases; unmatched bases: 0. This CDR3 has 14 residues. CDR1 is MNHEY and CDR2 is SVGAGI in the germline V gene.

The V call is TRBV7-2, the J call TRBJ2-6; the D is unclear. Germline V gene sequence: CDR1 SGHTA, CDR2 FQGNSA. Trimming cost V 2 bases and J 3 bases, with 5 bases left between them. This CDR3 is built from 14 residues. The CDR3 loop is CASSLWDGANVLTF. The CDR3 bases are TGTGCCAGCAGCTTATGGGATGGGGCCAACGTCCTGACTTTC.

The chain links TRBV5-8 to TRBJ2-1, with TRBD2 identical over 7 bases. After removal of 4 bases from V and 8 bases from J, the junction contained 12 bases not matched to a gene. This CDR3 has 15 amino acids. The germline gives CDR1 SGHTS, CDR2 YDEGEE. The CDR3 DNA reads TGTGCCAGCAGCCCCGGGGCGGGGGTCTTTGATGAGCAGTTCTTC. This gives the protein CASSPGAGVFDEQFF.